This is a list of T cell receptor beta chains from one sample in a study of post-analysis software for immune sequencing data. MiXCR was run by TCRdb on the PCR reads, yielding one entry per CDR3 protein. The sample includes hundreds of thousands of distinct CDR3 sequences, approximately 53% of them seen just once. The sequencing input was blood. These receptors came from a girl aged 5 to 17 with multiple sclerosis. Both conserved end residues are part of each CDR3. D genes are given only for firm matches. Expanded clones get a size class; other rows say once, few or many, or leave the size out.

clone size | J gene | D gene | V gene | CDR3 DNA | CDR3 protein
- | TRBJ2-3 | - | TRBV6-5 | TGTGCCGTTCGTAGCGGAGTTAGCACAGATACGCAGTATTTT | CAVRSGVSTDTQYF
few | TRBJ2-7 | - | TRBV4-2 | TGTGCCAGCAGCCAAGCCCAAACAGGAGGAATGAACTACGAGCAGTACTTC | CASSQAQTGGMNYEQYF
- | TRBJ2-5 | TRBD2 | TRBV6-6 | TGTGCCAGCAGTTACACCGGGGGGGTAGAGGAGACCCAGTACTTC | CASSYTGGVEETQYF
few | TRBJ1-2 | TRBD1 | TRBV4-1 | TGCGCCAGCAGCCCTCAGGGGGCAGGGGGTGGCTACACCTTC | CASSPQGAGGGYTF
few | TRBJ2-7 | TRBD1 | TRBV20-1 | TGCAGTGCTAGTTGGGACAGCAGCTCCTACGAGCAGTACTTC | CSASWDSSSYEQYF
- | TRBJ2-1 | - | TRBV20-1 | TGCAGTGCTAGGGCCAGACTAAATGAGCAGTTCTTC | CSARARLNEQFF
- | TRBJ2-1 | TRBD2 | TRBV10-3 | TGTGCCATCAGAGTCGGCGGGGGAGACAATGAGCAGTTCTTC | CAIRVGGGDNEQFF
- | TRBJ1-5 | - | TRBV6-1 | TGTGCCAGCAGCCCACGGGGGTCTGATCAGCCCCAGCATTTT | CASSPRGSDQPQHF
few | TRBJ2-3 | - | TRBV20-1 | TGCAGTGCCCCTCGGGCAGATACGCAGTATTTT | CSAPRADTQYF
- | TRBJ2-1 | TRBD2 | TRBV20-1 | TGCAGTGCTAGAGTAGTGACTAGCGGGCCCTACAATGAGCAGTTCTTC | CSARVVTSGPYNEQFF
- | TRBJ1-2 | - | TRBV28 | TGTGCCAGCAGTTTAGAGGCCGGATTTGTACATGGCTACACCTTC | CASSLEAGFVHGYTF
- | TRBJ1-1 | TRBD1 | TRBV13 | TGTGCCAGCAGCGCCGGGGACAGGGTAAGGAACACTGAAGCTTTCTTT | CASSAGDRVRNTEAFF
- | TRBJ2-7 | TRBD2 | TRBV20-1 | TGCAGTGCTTACCTAGCGGGAACAGCCTACGAGCAGTACTTC | CSAYLAGTAYEQYF
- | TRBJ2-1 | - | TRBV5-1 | TGCGCCAGCAGCTTGTCTAGCGTAAACGATGAGCAGTTCTTC | CASSLSSVNDEQFF
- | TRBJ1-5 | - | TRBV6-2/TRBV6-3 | TGTGCCAGCAGGAGCGAACCAAGCAATCAGCCCCAGCATTTT | CASRSEPSNQPQHF
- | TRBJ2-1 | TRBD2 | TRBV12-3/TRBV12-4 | TGTGCCAGCACCGAAGGGACTAGCGGGGCGGTAAAGTTCTTC | CASTEGTSGAVKFF
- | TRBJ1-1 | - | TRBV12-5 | TGTGCTAGTGGCACAGACCTACCTTTCTTT | CASGTDLPFF
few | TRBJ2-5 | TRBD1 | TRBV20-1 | TGCAGTGCTAGAGTGGACAGGGGGCTCCGAGAGACCCAGTACTTC | CSARVDRGLRETQYF
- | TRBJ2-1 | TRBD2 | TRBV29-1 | TGCAGCGTTGAAGATCTGGTAGCGGGCGTGGTGGATGAGCAGTTCTTC | CSVEDLVAGVVDEQFF
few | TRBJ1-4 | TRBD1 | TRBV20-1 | TGCAGTGCTCATTACAGGGGTCGGGAAAAACTGTTTTTT | CSAHYRGREKLFF
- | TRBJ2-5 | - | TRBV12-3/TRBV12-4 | TGTGCCAGCAGCCTCAGGGCGATGGTGGAGACCCGGTACTTC | CASSLRAMVETRYF
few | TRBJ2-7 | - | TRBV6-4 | TGTGCCAGCAGTTTATCAGGGGATCGGGACGAGCAGTACTTC | CASSLSGDRDEQYF
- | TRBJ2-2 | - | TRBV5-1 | TGCGCCAGCAAAAGCGATTCTCCAGAGGCCGGGGAGCTGTTTTTT | CASKSDSPEAGELFF
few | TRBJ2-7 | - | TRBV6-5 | TGTGCCAGCAGTTATGACAGGACTAGCTCCTACGAGCAGTACTTC | CASSYDRTSSYEQYF
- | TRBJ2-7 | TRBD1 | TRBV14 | TGTGCCAGCAGCCAAGCCGGGACAGGTTGGTCCTACGAGCAGTACTTC | CASSQAGTGWSYEQYF
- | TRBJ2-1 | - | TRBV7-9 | TGTGCCAGCAGCCCCGTAGGAGCCCTACAGTTCTTC | CASSPVGALQFF
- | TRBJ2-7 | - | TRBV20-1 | TGCAGTGCCCGGGGACCAGCGGCTGACGAGCAGTACTTC | CSARGPAADEQYF
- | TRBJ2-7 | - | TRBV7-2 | TGTGCCAGCAGCTTAACATTTCAGTATGAGCAGTACTTC | CASSLTFQYEQYF
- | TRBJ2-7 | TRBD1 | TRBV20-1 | TGCAGTGCTAGACGTCGGGGACAGGGGGCCTACGAGCAGTACTTC | CSARRRGQGAYEQYF
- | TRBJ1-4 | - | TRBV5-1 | TGCGCCAGCAGCTTCGCAGGAGAAACTAATGAAAAACTGTTTTTT | CASSFAGETNEKLFF
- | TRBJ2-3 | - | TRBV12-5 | TGTACTAGTGGTTTGGTAATAGGAGGGGGACGGGATACGCAGTATTTT | CTSGLVIGGGRDTQYF
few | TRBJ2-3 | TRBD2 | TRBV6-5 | TGTGCCAGCAGTTCGCATAGCGGGGGGGCCAGCGCCCCAGATACGCAGTATTTT | CASSSHSGGASAPDTQYF
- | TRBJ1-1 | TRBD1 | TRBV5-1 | TGCGCCAGCAGCCCCCTAACTCCTGGACAGGGTGGCACTGAAGCTTTCTTT | CASSPLTPGQGGTEAFF
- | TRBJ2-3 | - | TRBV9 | TGTGCCAGCAGCCTAGACCCCCAGCCCGCAGCAGATACGCAGTATTTT | CASSLDPQPAADTQYF
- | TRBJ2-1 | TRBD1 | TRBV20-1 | TGCAGTGCCTCCAGGGGGCCGTGGTGGGTTTCCTACAATGAGCAGTTCTTC | CSASRGPWWVSYNEQFF
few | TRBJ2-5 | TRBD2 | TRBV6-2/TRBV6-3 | TGTGCCAGCAGTTATAGCGGGAGGGAGGAGCAGTACTTC | CASSYSGREEQYF
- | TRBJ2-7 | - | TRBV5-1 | TGCGCCAGCAGCTTTTTGACGGGGCCAGCCTACGAGCAGTACTTC | CASSFLTGPAYEQYF
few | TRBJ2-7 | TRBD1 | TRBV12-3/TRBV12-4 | TGTGCCAGCAGTCCCCGGGACAGGGGTTCCTCCTACGAGCAGTACTTC | CASSPRDRGSSYEQYF
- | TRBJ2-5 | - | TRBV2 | TGTGCCAGCAGCCAAGCCCTGGAGGGAGAGACCCAGTACTTC | CASSQALEGETQYF
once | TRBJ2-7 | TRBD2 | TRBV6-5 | TGTGCCAGCAGTTACAGCCGAGCGGGAGGGTCTAACGAGCAGTACTTC | CASSYSRAGGSNEQYF
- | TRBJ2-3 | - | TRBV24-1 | TGTGCCACCAGTGACCCTAGGTCAGATACGCAGTATTTT | CATSDPRSDTQYF